The 17 T cell receptor beta chains in this list originate from one sample, sequenced in a study of identical twins. TCRdb analysed the 5' RACE reads with MiXCR anew, one entry per CDR3 protein. The sample carries 400,000 or so distinct CDR3 sequences, approximately 8.7% recorded once. Sequences were obtained from naive T cells sorted from blood. The origin of the receptors is a woman aged 50 to 60 in good health.

This clonotype was counted a few times. This chain links TRBV5-6 with TRBJ2-7; D perhaps matches TRBD1 (6 bases). Per the germline V gene, CDR1 is SGHDT and CDR2 is YYEEEE. The CDR3 is 13 amino acids. The germline V and J ends were trimmed by 1 base and 2 bases, with 7 bases remaining between them. As DNA, the CDR3 is TGTGCCAGCAGCTTGCAGGGGCCCTACGAGCAGTACGTC. As protein: CASSLQGPYEQYV.

In DNA form, the CDR3 reads TGTGCCAGCAGCTTCGGGGGGACTGTCTACGAGCAGTACGTC. The encoded protein is CASSFGGTVYEQYV. This chain joins TRBV7-8 and TRBJ2-7; 7 positions match TRBD2. The germline V gene has CDR1 SGHVS and CDR2 FQNEAQ. The ends lost 3 bases at V and 3 bases at J; junction bases unmatched: 5. The CDR3 extends over 14 amino acids.

Many counts were recorded for this clonotype. J is TRBJ2-7 and V is TRBV16; 8 bases align to TRBD1. The V gene end was trimmed by 11 bases and the J gene end by 5 bases; junction bases not matched to a gene: 8. Looked up from germline, CDR1 is KGHSY and CDR2 is FQNENV. The CDR3 loop spans 12 amino acids. CDR3 sequence: CACGTGLDEQYF. The CDR3 coding sequence is TGTGCCTGCGGGACAGGACTCGACGAGCAGTACTTC. The whole variable domain, remainder taken from reference TRBV16 and TRBJ2-7, is GEEVAQTPKHLVRGEGQKAKLYCAPIKGHSYVFWYQQVLKNEFKFLISFQNENVFDETGMPKERFSAKCLPNSPCSLEIQATKLEDSAVYFCACGTGLDEQYFGPGTRLTVT.

The chain uses TRBV12-3 or TRBV12-4 and TRBJ2-1; 14 nucleotides line up with TRBD2. The ends lost 6 bases at V and 8 bases at J; junction bases unmatched: 12. The CDR3 runs to 17 residues. The CDR3 DNA reads as TGTGCCAGCAGCCCTGGACTAGCGGGAGGAGCGTGGTATGAGCAGTTCTTC. Translation gives CASSPGLAGGAWYEQFF.

This clonotype has more than one count but fewer than ten. This chain links TRBV27 with TRBJ2-1, with D unclear. The germline V gene has CDR1 MNHEY and CDR2 SMNVEV (reference sequence). V was pared by 4 bases and J by 15 bases, with 22 bases between. CDR3 length: 14 amino acids. The DNA of the CDR3 is TGTGCCAGCAGTTCTGTGAGAATTTACTACCGTCTGTTCTTC. Translated: CASSSVRIYYRLFF.

This clonotype was counted at least ten times. This chain joins TRBV21-1 and TRBJ2-2; the table's D call of TRBD2 was not tested on the DNA. TRBV21-1 is given as a pseudogene. This CDR3 region has 16 residues. CDR3 DNA sequence: TGTGCCAGCAGCAAAGAGCTAGCGGGACGAACCGGGGAGCTGTTTTTT. It specifies CASSKELAGRTGELFF.

This clonotype was detected only a few times. The chain carries TRBV12-3 or TRBV12-4 and TRBJ2-1, with unresolved D. The CDR3 spans 15 residues. Trimming removed 3 bases at V and 6 bases at J, with 15 bases between. This CDR3 is CASSFPPVALNEQFF. Here the CDR3 DNA reads TGTGCCAGCAGTTTTCCCCCTGTGGCCCTCAATGAGCAGTTCTTC.

The chain uses TRBV6-1 and TRBJ2-1; 13 bases are a match to TRBD2. CDR1 MNHNS and CDR2 SASEGT come from the germline V gene. There are 15 residues in the CDR3. Trimming took 4 bases from V and 6 from J; bases not matched to a gene: 3. Here the CDR3 reads CASSATSGRANEQFF. CDR3 nucleotides: TGTGCCAGCAGTGCTACTAGCGGGAGGGCCAATGAGCAGTTCTTC.

V is TRBV29-1 and J is TRBJ2-1, with D maybe TRBD1 (6 bases). Trimming removed 4 bases from V and 6 bases from J, with 7 bases in between. The CDR3 contains 11 residues. The germline CDR1 and CDR2 sequences are SQVTM and ANQGSEA. CDR3 bases: TGCAGCGTTGTACAGGGCAATGAGCAGTTCTTC. Translating it yields CSVVQGNEQFF.

The rearrangement joins TRBV5-6 to TRBJ2-5; D is uncertain. The V end lost 2 bases, the J end lost 1 base, and 3 bases lay between the germline ends. This CDR3 spans 12 amino acids. Germline loops: CDR1 SGHDT, CDR2 YYEEEE. The CDR3 coding sequence is TGTGCCAGCAGCTTTACCCAAGAGACCCAGTACTTC. Its translation is CASSFTQETQYF.

V usage is TRBV12-3 or TRBV12-4 and J usage is TRBJ2-3, with TRBD2 matching 10 bases. The V gene end was trimmed by 8 bases and the J gene end by 1 base; junction bases not matched to a gene: 3. The CDR3 extends over 14 amino acids. The CDR3 nucleotides read TGTGCCAGCCAGCGGGAGGGTGGCACAGATACGCAGTATTTT. Encoded protein: CASQREGGTDTQYF.

This clonotype was detected only a few times. The chain employs TRBV29-1 and TRBJ2-7; D is possibly TRBD1 (6 bases). Trimming left V 7 bases short and J 2 bases short, with 18 bases between. CDR3 size: 14 residues. Looked up from germline, CDR1 is SQVTM and CDR2 is ANQGSEA. The CDR3 is CSAVTLQGAYEQYF. For the CDR3, the DNA is TGCAGCGCCGTGACCTTACAGGGAGCCTACGAGCAGTACTTC.

This clonotype was counted between two and nine times. The chain combines TRBV2 with TRBJ1-1; D gene unclear. The CDR3 totals 14 residues. The V and J ends lost 4 bases and 1 base respectively, with 10 bases between them. Germline CDR1 and CDR2: SNHLY and FYNNEI. CDR3 sequence reads: CASSVAQKNTEAFF. The CDR3 DNA is TGTGCCAGCAGTGTAGCACAGAAGAACACTGAAGCTTTCTTT.

In the case of this clonotype: One end of the junction fails to match germline, which may point to a read error. This chain joins TRBV18 and TRBJ2-3; 10 bases align to TRBD2. The V gene's germline CDR1 is KGHSH and CDR2 LQKENI. CDR3 size: 15 residues. The CDR3 DNA follows: TGTGCCAGCTCACCCACTAGCGGGACCACAGATACGAAGTATTTT. It encodes CASSPTSGTTDTKYF.

This clonotype was counted ten times or more. This chain uses TRBV12-3 or TRBV12-4 with TRBJ2-5; D is perhaps TRBD2 (6 bases). V lost 6 bases to trimming and J lost 5 bases, with 16 bases between them. This CDR3 is built from 14 residues. The CDR3, as DNA: TGTGCCAGCAGCCTCGAGGCGGGATTGGAGACCCAGTACTTC. This sequence encodes CASSLEAGLETQYF.

The chain employs TRBV6-2 or TRBV6-3 and TRBJ2-3; D is unresolved. This CDR3 comprises 14 residues. Germline lookup yields CDR1 MNHEY and CDR2 SVGEGT. The V end lost 2 bases, the J end lost 1 base, and 7 bases lay between the germline ends. The CDR3 DNA follows: TGTGCCAGCAGTTACCCCAGACGCACAGATACGCAGTATTTT. Its translation: CASSYPRRTDTQYF.

V and J are TRBV4-1 and TRBJ2-7; TRBD2 matches 7 bases. The CDR3 length is 15 residues. V gave up 1 base and J gave up 1 base; unmatched junction bases: 4. Looked up from germline, CDR1 is MGHRA and CDR2 is YSYEKL. The CDR3 here is CASSQGGSGSYEQYF. The CDR3 DNA reads as TGCGCCAGCAGCCAAGGCGGGAGTGGGTCCTACGAGCAGTACTTC.